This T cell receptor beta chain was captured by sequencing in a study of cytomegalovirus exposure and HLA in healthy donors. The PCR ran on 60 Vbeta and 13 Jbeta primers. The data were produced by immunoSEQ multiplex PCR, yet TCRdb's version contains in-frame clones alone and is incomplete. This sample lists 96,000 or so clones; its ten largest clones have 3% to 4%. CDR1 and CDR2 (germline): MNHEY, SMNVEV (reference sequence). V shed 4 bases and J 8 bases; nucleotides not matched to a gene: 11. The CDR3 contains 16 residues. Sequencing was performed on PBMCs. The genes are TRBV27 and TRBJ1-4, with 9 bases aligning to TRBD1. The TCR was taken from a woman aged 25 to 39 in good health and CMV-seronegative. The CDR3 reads CASSSWATGGAEKLFF. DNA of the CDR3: TGTGCCAGCAGTTCATGGGCGACAGGGGGAGCGGAAAAACTGTTTTTT.